A single sample is the source of the 5 T cell receptor beta chains below, sequenced in a study of T cell repertoires in cytomegalovirus infection. TCRdb ran MiXCR on the reads and lists one entry per CDR3 protein. The table shows about 240,000 distinct CDR3 sequences, with roughly 12% occurring only once. The sequenced sample consisted of PBMCs. The origin of the receptors is a human donor in good health (CMV status not recorded). Some clones in this sample may be carry-over from other donors' samples.

This clonotype was counted ten times or more. This chain joins TRBV7-6 and TRBJ2-1; 15 bases are a match to TRBD2. This CDR3 has 15 residues. The germline gives CDR1 SGHVS, CDR2 FNYEAQ. Germline trimming cut 5 bases from V and 8 bases from J; bases unmatched to any gene: 4. The CDR3 protein is CASSPGLAGGDEQFF. Written as DNA, the CDR3 is TGTGCCAGCAGCCCGGGACTAGCGGGAGGCGATGAGCAGTTCTTC.

This clonotype was detected only a few times. The chain recombines TRBV20-1 with TRBJ2-5; D remains ambiguous. Trimming cost V 6 bases and J 2 bases, with 7 bases left between them. CDR1 and CDR2 (germline): DFQATT, SNEGSKA (reference sequence). This CDR3 comprises 11 residues. In DNA, the CDR3 is TGCAGTGCAGAACTGCAAGAGACCCAGTACTTC. This codes for CSAELQETQYF.

This clonotype was seen a handful of times. The chain employs TRBV20-1 and TRBJ1-5; D is uncertain. V lost 4 bases and J lost 2, with 9 bases in between. The V gene's germline CDR1 is DFQATT and CDR2 SNEGSKA (reference sequence). The CDR3 has 13 amino acids. The CDR3 region has the DNA TGCAGTGCTATGGGTTCAGGCAATCAGCCCCAGCATTTT. This translates into CSAMGSGNQPQHF.

This clonotype was picked up many times. The CDR3 coding sequence is TGTGCCAGCAGCTTAGTTCCCGAGGCCTACGAGCAGTACTTC. It specifies CASSLVPEAYEQYF. The gene calls are TRBV7-2 and TRBJ2-7, with D unclear. CDR1 is SGHTA and CDR2 is FQGNSA in the germline V gene. Trimming pared 1 base from V and 2 bases from J, leaving 9 bases between. CDR3 size: 14 residues. Supplemented by reference TRBV7-2 and TRBJ2-7, the full variable domain reads GAGVSQSPSNKVTEKGKDVELRCDPISGHTALYWYRQSLGQGLEFLIYFQGNSAPDKSGLPSDRFSAERTGGSVSTLTIQRTQQEDSAVYLCASSLVPEAYEQYFGPGTRLTVT.

The chain carries TRBV28 and TRBJ2-1, with unresolved D. CDR1 is MDHEN, CDR2 SYDVKM, per germline. The germline V and J ends were trimmed by 6 bases and 2 bases, with 14 bases remaining between them. The CDR3 sequence is 15 residues long. This CDR3 reads CASRREARTYNEQFF. The CDR3 nucleotides are TGTGCCAGCAGGCGAGAAGCGAGAACCTACAATGAGCAGTTCTTC. The variable domain in full, completed from reference TRBV28 and TRBJ2-1, reads DVKVTQSSRYLVKRTGEKVFLECVQDMDHENMFWYRQDPGLGLRLIYFSYDVKMKEKGDIPEGYSVSREKKERFSLILESASTNQTSMYLCASRREARTYNEQFFGPGTRLTVL.